These 32 T cell receptor beta chains were all obtained from the same sample, sequenced in a study of blood T cell repertoires in COVID-19 (dated by TCRdb to about 2020). Library preparation employed the immunoSEQ multiplex PCR assay. Here the immuneACCESS table is served through TCRdb, limited to in-frame sequences with V and J called. Missing clones are a known gap in these copies; in checked studies unresolved V genes cover under half, and the rest lacks a known reason. The sample has more than 85,000 clones on record, roughly 86% of them singletons. Approximately 17% of the sample belongs to the ten largest clones. Sequenced material: peripheral blood. These receptors were collected from a human donor in a cohort sampled during active COVID-19.

The rearrangement links TRBV5-1 to TRBJ2-3; 10 nucleotides align to TRBD2. Germline V CDR1 and CDR2: SGHRS, YFSETQ. The CDR3 covers 14 residues. V gave up 4 bases and J gave up 4 bases; unmatched junction bases: 3. CDR3 DNA: TGCGCCAGCAGCAGGAGCGGGGGGGCAGATACGCAGTATTTT. Translated, it gives CASSRSGGADTQYF.

This rearrangement joins TRBV19 to TRBJ1-2; 8 nucleotides match TRBD1. CDR1 and CDR2 from the germline V gene are LNHDA and SQIVND (reference sequence). The J segment lost 2 bases and the V segment lost 6 bases, leaving 5 bases of the junction unmatched. This CDR3 comprises 14 residues. This chain's CDR3 is CASRKGQGNYGYTF. DNA of the CDR3: TGTGCCAGTAGGAAAGGACAGGGAAACTATGGCTACACCTTC.

This CDR3 reads CSASEGLFYGYTF. In nucleotides, the CDR3 is TGCAGTGCTAGTGAAGGACTCTTCTATGGCTACACCTTC. J is TRBJ1-2 and V is TRBV20-1; D remains unclear. The germline V gene encodes CDR1 DFQATT and CDR2 SNEGSKA (reference sequence). This CDR3 contains 13 residues. V lost 3 bases, J lost 4 bases, and 12 bases lay in between.

The chain joins TRBV18 to TRBJ2-4; 9 nucleotides align to TRBD1. CDR1 and CDR2 from the germline V gene are KGHSH and LQKENI. This CDR3 has 15 amino acids. V gave up 2 bases and J gave up 7 bases; unmatched junction bases: 6. Here the CDR3 DNA reads TGTGCCAGCTCACCAACAGGGGGCTTTGGGAACATTCAGTACTTC. Protein product: CASSPTGGFGNIQYF.

The chain combines TRBV5-4 with TRBJ1-2; no firm D call. V gave up 6 bases and J gave up 5 bases, with 14 bases separating them. The CDR3 length is 13 residues. In germline, CDR1 is SGHNT, CDR2 YYREEE (reference sequence). Here the CDR3 DNA reads TGTGCCAGCACGAGGGAGAGCGTATATGGCTACACCTTC. Protein product: CASTRESVYGYTF.

This sequence joins TRBV6-5 and TRBJ1-5; 9 positions match TRBD1. Germline V gives CDR1 MNHEY, CDR2 SVGAGI. The CDR3 is made up of 15 amino acids. V shed 8 bases, J shed 5 bases, and the junction held 10 bases outside the gene matches. CDR3 DNA sequence: TGTGCCAGCTATCAACTGGACAGGGGAGATCAGCCCCAGCATTTT. This translates into CASYQLDRGDQPQHF.

The chain uses TRBV7-8 and TRBJ1-3; 7 bases match TRBD1. The CDR3 sequence is 15 residues long. CDR1 and CDR2 from the germline V gene are SGHVS and FQNEAQ. Trimming took 5 bases from V and 2 from J; bases not matched to a gene: 6. The chain's CDR3 is CASSVDRVAGNTIYF. CDR3 coding DNA: TGTGCCAGCAGCGTTGACAGGGTTGCTGGAAACACCATATATTTT.

The gene calls are TRBV7-9 and TRBJ1-1, with unresolved D. CDR3 length equals 12 residues. The V end was cut by 5 bases, the J end by 8 bases, with 12 bases between. Looked up from germline, CDR1 is SEHNR and CDR2 is FQNEAQ (reference sequence). In DNA form, the CDR3 reads TGTGCCAGCAGCACCCAATCGGGGGAAGCTTTCTTT. Translated: CASSTQSGEAFF.

The chain links TRBV7-8 to TRBJ2-5; perhaps TRBD2 as D (6 bases). Germline V gene data show CDR1 as SGHVS and CDR2 as FQNEAQ. The CDR3 contains 13 residues. V was trimmed by 2 bases and J by 5 bases, leaving 9 bases between them. The DNA for the CDR3 is TGTGCCAGCAGCTTAATGGGGAGGGAGACCCAGTACTTC. Protein sequence: CASSLMGRETQYF.

The table lists this clone with a few counts. The chain is built from TRBV11-3 and TRBJ2-3; D possibly corresponds to TRBD1 (5 bases). V was cut by 1 base and J by 6 bases, with 14 bases left in between. Looked up from germline, CDR1 is SGHNT and CDR2 is YENEEA. The CDR3 loop spans 15 amino acids. This CDR3 reads CASSLGGYSDDTQYF. CDR3 nucleotides: TGTGCCAGCAGCTTAGGGGGCTACTCCGACGATACGCAGTATTTT.

This clone has only one observation. The chain couples TRBV11-2 to TRBJ1-2; D remains unclear. Trimming took off 0 bases at V and 5 bases at J, with 10 bases between the two ends. The germline gives CDR1 SGHAT, CDR2 FQNNGV. This CDR3 spans 14 amino acids. The CDR3 bases are TGTGCCAGCAGCTTAGACGGGAGCTGGTATGGCTACACCTTC. Its protein is CASSLDGSWYGYTF.

This chain connects TRBV5-5 to TRBJ2-5; 8 nucleotides align to TRBD2. CDR1 SGHKS and CDR2 YYEKEE come from the germline V gene (reference sequence). With 0 bases clipped from V and 5 bases from J, the junction kept 9 bases outside the gene matches. The CDR3 length is 16 residues. The CDR3 nucleotides read TGTGCCAGCAGCTTGGAATACGGGGGGGCCGGGGAGACCCAGTACTTC. Translated, it gives CASSLEYGGAGETQYF.

The rearrangement links TRBV11-1 to TRBJ2-3; 8 bases are a match to TRBD2. Germline-derived CDR1 and CDR2 are SGHAT and FQDESV (reference sequence). The CDR3 is made up of 15 amino acids. The V gene end was trimmed by 5 bases and the J gene end by 5 bases; junction bases not matched to a gene: 9. The CDR3 bases are TGTGCCAGCAGCCCGAAGGGACTAGTCATAGATACGCAGTATTTT. Translated, it gives CASSPKGLVIDTQYF.

The chain recombines TRBV6-5 with TRBJ2-7; perhaps TRBD2 as D (6 bases). Trimming took 0 bases from V and 4 from J, leaving 16 bases between them. The CDR3 length is 16 residues. Germline V CDR1 and CDR2: MNHEY, SVGAGI. CDR3 nucleotide sequence: TGTGCCAGCAGTTACTCCCCCGTGCCTCGGGAGTACGAGCAGTACTTC. As protein: CASSYSPVPREYEQYF.

The chain recombines TRBV7-9 with TRBJ1-3, with D unclear. The CDR3 contains 14 residues. V was shortened by 0 bases and J by 6 bases, with 9 bases between the two germline ends. From germline, CDR1 is SEHNR and CDR2 FQNEAQ (reference sequence). Here the CDR3 reads CASSLAVQENTIYF. The DNA for the CDR3 is TGTGCCAGCAGCTTAGCGGTGCAGGAAAACACCATATATTTT.

The rearrangement uses TRBV13 and TRBJ2-5, with no clear D. Trimming removed 0 bases from V and 2 bases from J, with 7 bases in between. The germline V gene encodes CDR1 PRHDT and CDR2 FYEKMQ (reference sequence). The CDR3 loop spans 14 amino acids. CDR3 nucleotide sequence: TGTGCCAGCAGCTTAGGGCTAAATCAAGAGACCCAGTACTTC. Encoded protein: CASSLGLNQETQYF. Using reference TRBV13 and TRBJ2-5 for the parts outside the CDR3, the full variable domain is AAGVIQSPRHLIKEKRETATLKCYPIPRHDTVYWYQQGPGQDPQFLISFYEKMQSDKGSIPDRFSAQQFSDYHSELNMSSLELGDSALYFCASSLGLNQETQYFGPGTRLLVL.

V usage is TRBV12-3 or TRBV12-4 and J usage is TRBJ2-5; D remains ambiguous. This CDR3 comprises 10 residues. The V end was cut by 8 bases, the J end by 2 bases, with 3 bases between. CDR3 nucleotides: TGTGCCAGCCTACAAGAGACCCAGTACTTC. Translated, it gives CASLQETQYF.

The rearrangement links TRBV5-1 to TRBJ1-2; tentatively, D is TRBD1 (6 bases). Trimming took 4 bases from V and 5 from J, leaving 24 bases between them. The CDR3 is made up of 17 amino acids. Germline values: CDR1 SGHRS, CDR2 YFSETQ. The CDR3 sequence: CASSPLQGTRTSYGYTF. The CDR3 nucleotides read TGCGCCAGCAGCCCTTTACAGGGAACAAGGACCAGTTATGGCTACACCTTC. The full variable domain, completed using reference TRBV5-1 and TRBJ1-2, is KAGVTQTPRYLIKTRGQQVTLSCSPISGHRSVSWYQQTPGQGLQFLFEYFSETQRNKGNFPGRFSGRQFSNSRSEMNVSTLELGDSALYLCASSPLQGTRTSYGYTFGSGTRLTVV.

This rearrangement joins TRBV14 to TRBJ2-7; D is possibly TRBD1 (5 bases). Trimming cost V 2 bases and J 3 bases, with 23 bases left between them. Germline V CDR1 and CDR2: SGHDN, FVKESK. This CDR3 is built from 18 residues. The CDR3 nucleotides are TGTGCCAGCAGCCAATGGAAGGTGGGAAGGGCAGGGATCTACGAGCAGTACTTC. Its protein is CASSQWKVGRAGIYEQYF.

This rearrangement joins TRBV1 to TRBJ1-1; TRBD1 is taken as the D call from the table, unchecked against the DNA. TRBV1 is described as a pseudogene. There are 18 residues in the CDR3. The CDR3 loop is CTSSRRSGTGHLGTEAFF. Written as DNA, the CDR3 is TGCACCAGCAGCCGACGTTCCGGGACAGGGCATTTGGGTACTGAAGCTTTCTTT.

The CDR3 protein is CASSYGGVNSPLHF. CDR3 bases: TGTGCCAGCAGTTACGGAGGGGTTAATTCACCCCTCCACTTT. This chain links TRBV6-5 with TRBJ1-6; D possibly corresponds to TRBD1 (5 bases). Germline assignment: CDR1 MNHEY and CDR2 SVGAGI. The CDR3 sequence is 14 residues long. The V end lost 2 bases, the J end lost 6 bases, and 8 bases lay between the germline ends.

This rearrangement joins TRBV30 to TRBJ1-2; possibly TRBD1 for D (5 bases). V lost 3 bases and J lost 0, with 11 bases in between. The CDR3 contains 14 residues. The germline CDR1 and CDR2 sequences are GTSNPN and SVGIG (reference sequence). CDR3: CAWRQDTTNYGYTF. In nucleotides, the CDR3 is TGTGCCTGGAGACAGGACACGACTAACTATGGCTACACCTTC.

This chain uses TRBV12-2 with TRBJ1-2. TRBV12-2 corresponds to a pseudogene. The CDR3 has 15 residues. CDR3 in DNA: TGTGCAAGTCGCTTAGGATGGTTGCGGGGGCTTGGCTACACCTTC. Its translation is CASRLGWLRGLGYTF.

The genes are TRBV3-1 (or the pseudogene TRBV3-2) and TRBJ2-3, with D possibly TRBD2 on 6 matching bases. Germline CDR1 and CDR2: LGHDT and YNNKEL (reference sequence). This CDR3 spans 14 amino acids. V dropped 3 bases and J dropped 1 base, with 8 bases sitting between them. CDR3 sequence: CASSQTGGTDTQYF. The CDR3 DNA is TGTGCCAGCAGCCAGACGGGGGGCACAGATACGCAGTATTTT.

The chain recombines TRBV7-9 with TRBJ1-1; D remains ambiguous. Per germline, CDR1 SEHNR and CDR2 FQNEAQ (reference sequence). V lost 2 bases to trimming and J lost 0 bases, with 10 bases between them. The CDR3 has 15 amino acids. CDR3 in amino acids: CASSLSGGVNTEAFF. CDR3 nucleotides: TGTGCCAGCAGCTTATCTGGCGGGGTGAACACTGAAGCTTTCTTT. Filled out from reference TRBV7-9 and TRBJ1-1, the complete variable domain reads DTGVSQNPRHKITKRGQNVTFRCDPISEHNRLYWYRQTLGQGPEFLTYFQNEAQLEKSRLLSDRFSAERPKGSFSTLEIQRTEQGDSAMYLCASSLSGGVNTEAFFGQGTRLTVV.

The V gene is TRBV6-6, the J gene TRBJ1-6, with D perhaps TRBD1 (5 bases). V was pared by 2 bases and J by 7 bases, with 12 bases between. Germline loops: CDR1 MNHNY, CDR2 SVGAGI (reference sequence). The CDR3 is made up of 15 amino acids. CDR3 in DNA: TGTGCCAGCAGTTACCTCGACAGACAAAATTCACCCCTCCACTTT. Amino acids: CASSYLDRQNSPLHF.

The sample holds a few counts of this clone. The V gene is TRBV5-5, the J gene TRBJ1-3; 8 bases match TRBD1. The germline V gene encodes CDR1 SGHKS and CDR2 YYEKEE (reference sequence). The CDR3 is made up of 19 amino acids. The trim removed 2 bases at V and 1 base at J, leaving 14 bases unmatched. CDR3: CASSFLPPLTGVSGNTIYF. The CDR3 coding sequence is TGTGCCAGCAGCTTCCTCCCGCCCCTGACAGGGGTATCTGGAAACACCATATATTTT.

The J gene is TRBJ1-3, the V gene TRBV12-3 or TRBV12-4; D unresolved. V lost 2 bases and J 11 bases, leaving 13 bases between the germline ends. This CDR3 is 13 amino acids long. The CDR3 loop is CASSLMAEGAIYF. The CDR3 DNA is TGTGCCAGCAGTTTAATGGCTGAGGGAGCCATATATTTT.

V is TRBV5-1 and J is TRBJ1-1; D gene unclear. V was trimmed by 0 bases and J by 3 bases, leaving 15 bases between them. Germline V lookup: CDR1 SGHRS, CDR2 YFSETQ. The CDR3 sequence is 16 residues long. This chain's CDR3 is CASSLDGSEWDTEAFF. CDR3 nucleotide sequence: TGCGCCAGCAGCTTGGACGGAAGCGAATGGGACACTGAAGCTTTCTTT.

The V gene is TRBV19, the J gene TRBJ1-5, with D tentatively TRBD1 (6 bases). Germline V gives CDR1 LNHDA, CDR2 SQIVND (reference sequence). Trimming pared 6 bases from V and 5 bases from J, leaving 11 bases between. This CDR3 spans 13 amino acids. This chain's CDR3 is CASRTGAHQPQHF. CDR3 bases: TGTGCCAGTAGGACAGGAGCCCATCAGCCCCAGCATTTT.

V gene TRBV30 combines with J gene TRBJ1-2; D possibly corresponds to TRBD1 (6 bases). The length of the CDR3 is 13 residues. CDR1 GTSNPN and CDR2 SVGIG come from the germline V gene (reference sequence). The V gene lost 3 bases and the J gene lost 7 bases, with 15 bases spanning the gap. The DNA of the CDR3 is TGTGCCTGGAGAGGGGGGGGCCCGTTTGGCTACACCTTC. It specifies CAWRGGGPFGYTF.

The J gene is TRBJ2-1, the V gene TRBV6-2 or TRBV6-3; 16 positions match TRBD2. The V and J ends lost 2 bases and 9 bases, in that order; junction bases with no gene match: 4. CDR3 length: 16 residues. The germline V gene has CDR1 MNHEY and CDR2 SVGEGT. CDR3: CASSYGTSGGALEQFF. The CDR3 DNA sequence: TGTGCCAGCAGTTACGGGACTAGCGGGGGGGCCCTTGAGCAGTTCTTC.